A single sample gave rise to the 27 T cell receptor beta chains below, sequenced in a study of T cell responses to AZD1222 COVID-19 vaccine. Here immunoSEQ multiplex PCR was the method, and the copy in TCRdb shows in-frame clones only, minus some. This table holds about 93,000 clones, roughly 89% found once. The starting material was peripheral blood, obtained on day 0 of MenACWY control vaccination. These receptors were taken from an adult in good health.

J is TRBJ1-2 and V is TRBV3-1 (or the pseudogene TRBV3-2), with TRBD1 matching over 7 bases. Germline V lookup: CDR1 LGHDT, CDR2 YNNKEL (reference sequence). After removal of 5 bases from V and 6 bases from J, the junction contained 12 bases not matched to a gene. The CDR3 loop spans 15 amino acids. The CDR3 region is CASSSHPNRGDGYTF. The CDR3 DNA sequence: TGTGCCAGCAGCTCCCACCCCAACAGGGGTGATGGCTACACCTTC.

CDR3: CASSLAQGQLAYEQYF. In DNA, the CDR3 is TGTGCCAGCAGTTTAGCCCAGGGACAGCTAGCCTACGAGCAGTACTTC. V gene TRBV27 combines with J gene TRBJ2-7; 7 positions match TRBD1. This CDR3 region has 16 residues. The V gene end was trimmed by 2 bases and the J gene end by 2 bases; junction bases not matched to a gene: 9. The germline gives CDR1 MNHEY, CDR2 SMNVEV (reference sequence).

This rearrangement joins TRBV7-2 to TRBJ2-7, with 10 bases matching TRBD1. The CDR3 spans 15 residues. Germline V gene sequence: CDR1 SGHTA, CDR2 FQGNSA. V trimming: 5 bases; J trimming: 7 bases; junction bases outside the gene matches: 11. CDR3 in DNA: TGTGCCAGCAGCGTCCGGGACAGGGGAGGTAGGGAGCAGTACTTC. Amino acids: CASSVRDRGGREQYF.

This clone was seen just once. This CDR3 reads CASSQDRASGSYNEQFF. CDR3 sequence (DNA): TGCGCCAGCAGCCAAGACAGGGCTAGCGGATCCTACAATGAGCAGTTCTTC. This sequence joins TRBV4-3 and TRBJ2-1; 7 positions match TRBD2. The CDR3 covers 17 residues. J was trimmed by 1 base and V by 0 bases; bases with no gene match: 6. Germline V lookup: CDR1 LGHNA, CDR2 YSLEER.

The CDR3 spells CATHPGVAGAVETQYF. The DNA of the CDR3 is TGTGCCACCCATCCTGGAGTAGCGGGGGCAGTAGAGACCCAGTACTTC. The genes are TRBV7-8 and TRBJ2-5, with 9 bases lining up with TRBD2. Germline loops: CDR1 SGHVS, CDR2 FQNEAQ. J was trimmed by 4 bases and V by 10 bases; bases with no gene match: 16. CDR3 length: 16 amino acids.

This sequence joins TRBV30 and TRBJ2-7, with 10 bases matching TRBD2. Germline CDR1 reads GTSNPN; CDR2 reads SVGIG (reference sequence). V was pared by 3 bases and J by 1 base, with 0 bases of the junction left unmatched. The CDR3 loop spans 13 amino acids. The CDR3 bases are TGTGCCTGGAGACTAGCGGGGTCCTACGAGCAGTACTTC. As protein: CAWRLAGSYEQYF. Using reference TRBV30 and TRBJ2-7 for the parts outside the CDR3, the full variable domain is SQTIHQWPATLVQPVGSPLSLECTVEGTSNPNLYWYRQAAGRGLQLLFYSVGIGQISSEVPQNLSASRPQDRQFILSSKKLLLSDSGFYLCAWRLAGSYEQYFGPGTRLTVT.

This chain connects TRBV19 to TRBJ1-5; D is perhaps TRBD1 (6 bases). CDR1 and CDR2 (germline): LNHDA, SQIVND (reference sequence). The CDR3 length is 15 residues. Deletions cut 3 bases from V and 7 bases from J, with 16 bases between. CDR3 region: CASSMGGALYQPQHF. CDR3 bases: TGTGCCAGTAGTATGGGGGGCGCGTTATACCAGCCCCAGCATTTT.

J is TRBJ1-2 and V is TRBV5-1, with 7 bases aligning to TRBD1. CDR3 length equals 15 residues. From germline, CDR1 is SGHRS and CDR2 YFSETQ. Trimming cost V 2 bases and J 7 bases; bases outside gene matches: 11. CDR3 in DNA: TGCGCCAGCAGCTTCGAAGCAGGGGGTGAGGGTGGCTACACCTTC. It yields the protein CASSFEAGGEGGYTF.

This clone was detected once. The chain combines TRBV27 with TRBJ1-5; 9 nucleotides match TRBD1. CDR3 length: 16 residues. Germline CDR1 MNHEY, CDR2 SMNVEV (reference sequence). V gave up 8 bases and J gave up 5 bases; unmatched junction bases: 13. The CDR3 nucleotides read TGTGCCAGCTCCGGGACAGGGATAAAAGGAGATCAGCCCCAGCATTTT. It encodes CASSGTGIKGDQPQHF.

As regards this clone: Distinct nucleotide sequences in the sample also encode this CDR3. The rearrangement uses TRBV7-2 and TRBJ1-5; TRBD1 matches 8 bases. Trimming at V came to 1 base and at J to 7 bases, leaving 3 bases not matched to a gene. The CDR3 contains 14 residues. Germline CDR1 and CDR2: SGHTA and FQGNSA. The CDR3 DNA follows: TGTGCCAGCAGCTTAGGACAGGGGAACCAGCCCCAGCATTTT. This gives the protein CASSLGQGNQPQHF.

The chain is built from TRBV5-6 and TRBJ1-2; 7 bases agree with TRBD1. This CDR3 comprises 15 residues. Germline values: CDR1 SGHDT, CDR2 YYEEEE. V dropped 3 bases and J dropped 4; count of bases not matched to a gene: 9. The CDR3 reads CASSSITGVTYGYTF. The CDR3 DNA follows: TGTGCCAGCAGCTCTATAACAGGGGTTACCTATGGCTACACCTTC. Combining the CDR3 with reference TRBV5-6 and TRBJ1-2 gives the whole variable domain DAGVTQSPTHLIKTRGQQVTLRCSPKSGHDTVSWYQQALGQGPQFIFQYYEEEERQRGNFPDRFSGHQFPNYSSELNVNALLLGDSALYLCASSSITGVTYGYTFGSGTRLTVV.

The chain has TRBV4-2 and TRBJ2-3, with D possibly matching TRBD2 (5 bases). V lost 1 base to trimming and J lost 0 bases, with 11 bases between them. The CDR3 is made up of 16 amino acids. The germline CDR1 and CDR2 sequences are LGHNA and YNFKEQ. CDR3 protein: CASSQGPGLSTDTQYF. The CDR3 DNA follows: TGTGCCAGCAGCCAAGGTCCGGGGTTAAGCACAGATACGCAGTATTTT.

The chain uses TRBV12-3 or TRBV12-4 and TRBJ2-7, with TRBD2 as a possible D gene (5 bases). This CDR3 contains 13 residues. The V gene lost 3 bases and the J gene lost 5 bases, with 11 bases spanning the gap. The CDR3 loop is CASSFSLTNEQYF. Written as DNA, the CDR3 is TGTGCCAGCAGTTTCTCACTGACTAACGAGCAGTACTTC.

The gene calls are TRBV28 and TRBJ2-7; D is ambiguous. This CDR3 contains 13 residues. V was cut by 2 bases and J by 3 bases, with 8 bases left in between. Germline lookup yields CDR1 MDHEN and CDR2 SYDVKM. The CDR3 nucleotides are TGTGCCAGCAGTTTACCCGGCAGCTACGAGCAGTACTTC. Protein: CASSLPGSYEQYF.

J is TRBJ1-3 and V is TRBV5-3; the D gene is possibly TRBD1 (5 bases). TRBV5-3 belongs to the ORF category, with a function that is uncertain. Trimming stripped 0 bases from V and 8 bases from J, with 21 bases between. This CDR3 is 17 amino acids long. The DNA of the CDR3 is TGTGCCAGAAGCTTGGCCGCGTGGGCAGGCCGCAGGGACACCATATATTTT. This sequence encodes CARSLAAWAGRRDTIYF.

This rearrangement joins TRBV11-2 to TRBJ2-7, with 9 nucleotides matching TRBD2. Germline CDR1 reads SGHAT; CDR2 reads FQNNGV. The CDR3 consists of 14 residues. V was pared by 1 base and J by 5 bases, with 3 bases of the junction left unmatched. The DNA of the CDR3 is TGTGCCAGCAGCTTAGCTTGGACTAGCGACGAGCAGTACTTC. This sequence encodes CASSLAWTSDEQYF.

CDR3 sequence: CASSRDAVTSGNTIYF. The CDR3 DNA follows: TGTGCCAGCAGTCGGGACGCCGTCACGTCTGGAAACACCATATATTTT. The chain couples TRBV28 to TRBJ1-3, with a weak D call TRBD1 (5 bases). Germline V gene data show CDR1 as MDHEN and CDR2 as SYDVKM. Between the trimmed V and J ends, which lost 5 bases and 1 base, there was a span of 15 bases. The CDR3 covers 16 residues. The whole variable domain, filled in from reference TRBV28 and TRBJ1-3, reads DVKVTQSSRYLVKRTGEKVFLECVQDMDHENMFWYRQDPGLGLRLIYFSYDVKMKEKGDIPEGYSVSREKKERFSLILESASTNQTSMYLCASSRDAVTSGNTIYFGEGSWLTVV.

This clone was recorded once. This chain connects TRBV29-1 to TRBJ2-7, with D unclear. V dropped 7 bases and J dropped 3 bases, with 10 bases sitting between them. The CDR3 contains 11 residues. The germline V gene has CDR1 SQVTM and CDR2 ANQGSEA. CDR3 in DNA: TGCAGCGGTGGTGAGGACTACGAGCAGTACTTC. Translating it yields CSGGEDYEQYF.

The CDR3, as DNA: TGTGCCAGCAGCTCTGCCTCACGTAGCGGGGGGTCGTATGAGCAGTTCTTC. This codes for CASSSASRSGGSYEQFF. This sequence joins TRBV5-8 and TRBJ2-1, with TRBD2 matching over 10 bases. The CDR3 has 17 amino acids. With 3 bases clipped from V and 8 bases from J, the junction kept 14 bases outside the gene matches. CDR1 and CDR2 from the germline V gene are SGHTS and YDEGEE.

This chain links TRBV4-2 with TRBJ2-5; D unresolved. CDR1 is LGHNA, CDR2 YNFKEQ, per germline. The CDR3 runs 15 residues. V shed 1 base and J shed 2 bases, with 11 bases lying between them. CDR3 nucleotide sequence: TGTGCCAGCAGCCAAGTAAGTTCAGGACAAGAGACCCAGTACTTC. It translates to CASSQVSSGQETQYF.

V and J are TRBV28 and TRBJ1-1, with D unresolved. V shed 3 bases and J shed 4 bases, with 3 bases lying between them. The CDR3 contains 11 residues. The germline V gene has CDR1 MDHEN and CDR2 SYDVKM. In nucleotides, the CDR3 is TGTGCCAGCAGTTTCCCCACTGAAGCTTTCTTT. This gives the protein CASSFPTEAFF. Full variable domain (outside the CDR3, taken from reference TRBV28 and TRBJ1-1): DVKVTQSSRYLVKRTGEKVFLECVQDMDHENMFWYRQDPGLGLRLIYFSYDVKMKEKGDIPEGYSVSREKKERFSLILESASTNQTSMYLCASSFPTEAFFGQGTRLTVV.

V usage is TRBV18 and J usage is TRBJ1-2, with 9 bases that match TRBD1. The CDR3 totals 14 residues. Germline values: CDR1 KGHSH, CDR2 LQKENI. The junction had 3 bases not matched to a gene; V was cut back by 3 bases and J by 4 bases. The CDR3 sequence is CASSPGQGGYGYTF. The CDR3 DNA is TGTGCCAGCTCACCGGGACAGGGAGGCTATGGCTACACCTTC. Variable domain in full (rest from reference TRBV18 and TRBJ1-2): NAGVMQNPRHLVRRRGQEARLRCSPMKGHSHVYWYRQLPEEGLKFMVYLQKENIIDESGMPKERFSAEFPKEGPSILRIQQVVRGDSAAYFCASSPGQGGYGYTFGSGTRLTVV.

The chain employs TRBV6-5 and TRBJ1-1; the match to TRBD1 covers 7 bases. The V gene end was trimmed by 7 bases and the J gene end by 11 bases; junction bases not matched to a gene: 10. This CDR3 comprises 12 residues. The germline CDR1 and CDR2 sequences are MNHEY and SVGAGI. CDR3 coding DNA: TGTGCCAGCACCAAAGACAGGGCTCTTGCTTTCTTT. It specifies CASTKDRALAFF.

The chain combines TRBV2 with TRBJ2-3; 7 nucleotides match TRBD1. This CDR3 has 12 residues. Germline assignment: CDR1 SNHLY and CDR2 FYNNEI. With 5 bases clipped from V and 5 bases from J, the junction kept 1 base outside the gene matches. In nucleotides, the CDR3 is TGTGCCAGCAGTCGACAGGGAGATACGCAGTATTTT. It yields the protein CASSRQGDTQYF.

The chain links TRBV20-1 to TRBJ2-7; 7 bases map to TRBD2. Germline V lookup: CDR1 DFQATT, CDR2 SNEGSKA (reference sequence). The CDR3 has 13 residues. Unmatched junction bases numbered 4, after V lost 3 bases and J lost 2 bases. This chain's CDR3 is CSASTGGTYEQYF. The CDR3 DNA is TGCAGTGCTAGTACCGGGGGGACCTACGAGCAGTACTTC.

The chain employs TRBV27 and TRBJ2-7; 8 bases align to TRBD1. Trimming took 8 bases from V and 7 from J; bases not matched to a gene: 13. Per germline, CDR1 MNHEY and CDR2 SMNVEV (reference sequence). There are 14 residues in the CDR3. The CDR3 reads CASSLGQGRREQYF. The CDR3 nucleotides are TGTGCCAGCTCCCTTGGACAGGGAAGAAGGGAGCAGTACTTC.

CDR3 residues: CASSLGTGLGEKLFF. Written as DNA, the CDR3 is TGCGCCAGCAGCTTGGGGACAGGGCTAGGGGAAAAACTGTTTTTT. The chain carries TRBV5-1 and TRBJ1-4; TRBD1 matches at 8 bases. Trimming removed 0 bases from V and 8 bases from J; junction bases left unmatched: 6. The CDR3 is 15 residues long. Germline V gives CDR1 SGHRS, CDR2 YFSETQ.